This T cell receptor (beta chain) was found in a study of cytomegalovirus exposure and HLA in healthy donors. This PCR relied on a set of 60 Vbeta primers and 13 Jbeta primers. The method was immunoSEQ multiplex PCR; TCRdb's version includes in-frame clones alone and lacks a portion of them. The repertoire has some 150,000 clones, 60% to 85% of them found once; the top ten carry about 2.9%. With V trimmed by 3 bases and J by 3 bases, 5 bases remained unmatched. Per the germline V gene, CDR1 is SGHAT and CDR2 is FQNNGV. The CDR3 runs to 16 residues. Findings and limits, study-wide: Highly shared sequence variants in one cluster were likely a sequencing artifact. A list of roughly 160 TCR beta chains associated with cytomegalovirus was given.

A word on this clone: What it binds is not known.

The origin of this receptor is a man aged 40-55 years in good health and CMV-seropositive. The genes are TRBV11-2 and TRBJ2-5; TRBD1 matches at 12 bases. Source material: PBMCs. CDR3 sequence: CASSLGDRGREETQYF. The CDR3 bases are TGTGCCAGCAGCTTGGGGGACAGGGGGCGAGAAGAGACCCAGTACTTC.